This section outlines one TCR beta chain sequence together with its context. As yet, its antigen is unknown. The source of the sample is a study of T cells expressing NK-cell markers. In the study overall: Beta-chain profiling covered CD3+CD56+NKG2C+, CD3+CD56+NKG2C- and CD3+CD56-NKG2C+ sorted subsets.

Template switching by 5'RACE with UMIs generated the TCR beta cDNA. No DNA is given; TCRdb re-called the 5' RACE reads and lists each CDR3 protein once. This listing includes 200,000 to 300,000 distinct CDR3 sequences. The CDR3 has 15 amino acids. Per the germline V gene, CDR1 is MNHNS and CDR2 is SASEGT. Whole-study results and caveats: Where a handful of donors were concerned, these clonotypes also led the CD3+CD56-NKG2C+ fraction. A range of roughly 1.0-8% of CD8+ T cells consisted of dominant NKG2C+ clonotypes in a handful of donors.

The clonotype comes from a woman between 18 and 70 years old in good health. Sequenced input: blood T cells: a sorted CD56 or NKG2C T cell subset, CD4+ or CD8+ T cells, or bulk PBMC T cells (not recorded which). The chain has TRBV6-1 and TRBJ2-1; the D gene TCRdb calls, TRBD1, cannot be checked with no DNA. CDR3 sequence reads: CASTLTTTRAVEQFF.